In this sample, the clone carrying this TCR beta chain turned up many times. Primed by a sample-barcoded 5' primer and a J-beta primer mix, a second PCR proceeded for roughly 7 to 12 cycles. MiXCR, run by TCRdb on the 5' RACE reads, gives a single entry per CDR3 protein. The sample has roughly 650,000 distinct CDR3 sequences; roughly 32% are singletons. This entry belongs to a study of blood T cells in healthy people across ages. Germline V CDR1 and CDR2: LGHNA, YSLEER. Trimming cost V 0 bases and J 4 bases; bases outside gene matches: 4. The CDR3 is 15 amino acids. Each sample used at least 7 million PBMCs.

The rearrangement links TRBV4-3 to TRBJ2-5; TRBD1 matches at 8 bases. The specimen sequenced was blood. This sequence originates from a woman of 80 years or more in good health. CDR3 sequence (DNA): TGCGCCAGCAGCCAAGATTGGCAGGGGGCAGAGACCCAGTACTTC. Translation: CASSQDWQGAETQYF.